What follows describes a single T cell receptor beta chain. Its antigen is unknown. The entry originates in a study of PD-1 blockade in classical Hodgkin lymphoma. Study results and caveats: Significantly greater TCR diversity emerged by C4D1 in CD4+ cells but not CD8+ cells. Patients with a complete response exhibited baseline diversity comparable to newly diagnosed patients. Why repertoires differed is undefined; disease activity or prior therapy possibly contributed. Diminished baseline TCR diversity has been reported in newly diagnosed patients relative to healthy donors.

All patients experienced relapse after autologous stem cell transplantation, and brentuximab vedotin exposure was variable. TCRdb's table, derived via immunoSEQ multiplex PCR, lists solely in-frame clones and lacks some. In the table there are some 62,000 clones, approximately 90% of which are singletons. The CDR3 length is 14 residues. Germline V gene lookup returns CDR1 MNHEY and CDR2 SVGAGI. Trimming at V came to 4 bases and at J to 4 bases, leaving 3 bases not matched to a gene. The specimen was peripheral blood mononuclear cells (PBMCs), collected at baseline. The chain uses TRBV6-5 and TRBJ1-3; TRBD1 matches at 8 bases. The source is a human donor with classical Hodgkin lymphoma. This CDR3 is CASSSDRGGNTIYF. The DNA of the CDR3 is TGTGCCAGCAGTTCCGACAGGGGAGGAAACACCATATATTTT.